One T cell receptor beta chain is described in this entry. The antigen is unknown. This sample was included in a study of shared clonotypes between healthy human individuals. Study-level background: The donor group consisted of two women and a few men, aged 18 to 49.

Naive CD4+ cells were CD45RA-selected; the remaining cells were memory. Notes on the study in general: Enrolling few donors narrowed the genetic and exposure-history diversity that was represented. Only blood was sampled, and tissue TCR repertoires likely differ from blood ones.

Repertoires were generated with immunoSEQ multiplex PCR, while TCRdb's copy carries only in-frame clones and drops some. The sample lists roughly 2,300,000 clones; under 95% were seen once. The CDR3 length is 11 residues. Trimming took 2 bases from V and 12 from J, leaving 8 bases between them. Germline lookup yields CDR1 MNHNY and CDR2 SVGAGI (reference sequence). This TCR derives from a man between 18 and 35 years old in good health. Some clones in this sample may be carry-over from other donors' samples. Material for sequencing was naive CD4+ T cells from PBMCs. Specified subset: CD45RA+ positively selected. This chain uses TRBV6-6 with TRBJ1-3; perhaps TRBD1 as D (6 bases). CDR3 sequence reads: CASSYLGHIYF. Here the CDR3 DNA reads TGTGCCAGCAGTTACCTGGGACACATATATTTT.